This T cell receptor (beta chain) comes out of a study of blood T cell repertoires in COVID-19. Germline V gene sequence: CDR1 DFQATT, CDR2 SNEGSKA (reference sequence). The CDR3 extends over 13 amino acids. V lost 3 bases to trimming and J lost 6 bases, with 12 bases between them. The table came from immunoSEQ multiplex PCR; TCRdb's copy has only in-frame clones and leaves some out. The sample has about 320,000 clones, 70% to 90% seen once. This clone appeared once. The sample was PBMCs or T cells enriched from blood (not recorded which). The receptor's source is a young woman who had recovered from COVID-19. The chain has TRBV20-1 and TRBJ2-1, with D tentatively TRBD2 (6 bases). The CDR3 region has the DNA TGCAGTGCTAGTGGGACTTCCCCCAATGAGCAGTTCTTC. Translated: CSASGTSPNEQFF.